The 14 T cell receptor beta chains below were found in one sample sequenced in a study of beta chain features in type 1 diabetes. Sequencing targeted expressed TCRB transcripts, as all isolated RNA had been reverse transcribed. Assay used: immunoSEQ multiplex PCR; TCRdb lists only in-frame clones, some missing. The data show around 690,000 clones, around an eighth seen once. These receptors have no identified antigens. General study points: Researchers report that Type 1 diabetes patients had moderately but significantly shorter TCRB CDR3s across all four CD4+ subsets.

Sequenced sample: naive CD4+ T cells from blood. These receptors were obtained from a young man with type 1 diabetes.

The sample holds a few counts of this clone. The rearrangement joins TRBV11-2 to TRBJ2-7; TRBD1 agrees at 11 bases. The germline V gene has CDR1 SGHAT and CDR2 FQNNGV. This CDR3 spans 16 amino acids. The V segment lost 5 bases and the J segment 3 bases; nucleotides outside the gene matches: 9. CDR3 region: CASSPLGGTGGYEQYF. CDR3 coding DNA: TGTGCCAGCAGCCCTCTGGGAGGGACAGGGGGCTACGAGCAGTACTTC.

The rearrangement joins TRBV30 to TRBJ1-2; perhaps TRBD1 as D (6 bases). In germline, CDR1 is GTSNPN, CDR2 SVGIG (reference sequence). The CDR3 has 11 amino acids. The CDR3 nucleotides are TGTGCTCACAGGGATAACTATGGCTACACCTTC. Protein: CAHRDNYGYTF. The full variable domain, in which reference TRBV30 and TRBJ1-2 provide the parts outside the CDR3, is SQTIHQWPATLVQPVGSPLSLECTVEGTSNPNLYWYRQAAGRGLQLLFYSVGIGQISSEVPQNLSASRPQDRQFILSSKKLLLSDSGFYLCAHRDNYGYTFGSGTRLTVV.

The V gene is TRBV11-2, the J gene TRBJ2-7; D is ambiguous. This CDR3 comprises 15 residues. CDR1 and CDR2 (germline): SGHAT, FQNNGV. V was pared by 0 bases and J by 2 bases, with 11 bases between. The CDR3 DNA sequence: TGTGCCAGCAGCTTAGATCAACTGGAAACCTACGAGCAGTACTTC. Protein product: CASSLDQLETYEQYF. Looking up the rest from reference TRBV11-2 and TRBJ2-7 gives the full variable domain: EAGVAQSPRYKIIEKRQSVAFWCNPISGHATLYWYQQILGQGPKLLIQFQNNGVVDDSQLPKDRFSAERLKGVDSTLKIQPAKLEDSAVYLCASSLDQLETYEQYFGPGTRLTVT.

In this sample, this clone turned up a few times. V and J are TRBV28 and TRBJ1-2, with 7 bases aligning to TRBD1. After removal of 6 bases from V and 5 bases from J, the junction contained 15 bases not matched to a gene. Germline loops: CDR1 MDHEN, CDR2 SYDVKM. CDR3 size: 16 residues. The CDR3 region is CASRPPRNRGRYGYTF. The CDR3, as DNA: TGTGCCAGCAGACCACCGCGGAACAGGGGCCGGTATGGCTACACCTTC.

The V and J genes are TRBV7-9 and TRBJ1-4; a weak D match, TRBD1 (6 bases). Germline V gene sequence: CDR1 SEHNR, CDR2 FQNEAQ (reference sequence). This CDR3 region has 17 residues. Trimming shortened V by 8 bases and J by 5 bases, and 24 bases separated the two germline ends. The CDR3 nucleotides are TGTGCCAGCTCCTCACTCGGCGGGGGGCCGCGCAATGAAAAACTGTTTTTT. It specifies CASSSLGGGPRNEKLFF.

The chain uses TRBV9 and TRBJ1-6; no reliable D call. Trimming took off 4 bases at V and 3 bases at J, with 8 bases between the two ends. Germline V gene sequence: CDR1 SGDLS, CDR2 YYNGEE. The CDR3 covers 14 residues. The CDR3 is CASSPGVYNSPLHF. CDR3 DNA: TGTGCCAGCAGCCCGGGAGTCTATAATTCACCCCTCCACTTT.

The gene calls are TRBV5-1 and TRBJ2-2, with 7 bases that match TRBD1. The ends lost 0 bases at V and 1 base at J; junction bases unmatched: 3. Germline V gene sequence: CDR1 SGHRS, CDR2 YFSETQ. This CDR3 contains 16 residues. DNA for the CDR3: TGCGCCAGCAGCTTGGAAAGGACAGGGAACACCGGGGAGCTGTTTTTT. As protein: CASSLERTGNTGELFF.

This CDR3 is CARIGRLSTDTQYF. CDR3 coding DNA: TGTGCCAGGATAGGACGTCTAAGCACAGATACGCAGTATTTT. The chain carries TRBV2 and TRBJ2-3; D is unresolved. This CDR3 region has 14 residues. Germline CDR1 and CDR2: SNHLY and FYNNEI. Trimming cost V 9 bases and J 0 bases, with 13 bases left between them. The full variable domain, its missing parts supplied by reference TRBV2 and TRBJ2-3, is EPEVTQTPSHQVTQMGQEVILRCVPISNHLYFYWYRQILGQKVEFLVSFYNNEISEKSEIFDDQFSVERPDGSNFTLKIRSTKLEDSAMYFCARIGRLSTDTQYFGPGTRLTVL.

This clone was observed a few times. V gene TRBV4-3 combines with J gene TRBJ1-2, with D possibly matching TRBD1 (5 bases). The CDR3 has 14 residues. V was trimmed by 4 bases and J by 0 bases, leaving 9 bases between them. Germline V gives CDR1 LGHNA, CDR2 YSLEER. The CDR3 spells CASSRLGPNYGYTF. For the CDR3, the DNA is TGCGCCAGCAGCCGACTGGGACCTAACTATGGCTACACCTTC.

This clone was observed a few times. CDR3 nucleotide sequence: TGTGCCAGCAGCCCTCTCCGGACAGGGCGCAATGGCTACACCTTC. Its translation is CASSPLRTGRNGYTF. V is TRBV11-2 and J is TRBJ1-2, with TRBD1 matching 8 bases. The CDR3 length is 15 residues. Germline V CDR1 and CDR2: SGHAT, FQNNGV. J lost 6 bases, V lost 5 bases, and 11 bases had no gene match.

This clone has just a few counts. The V call is TRBV28, the J call TRBJ2-7, with unresolved D. V gave up 6 bases and J gave up 2 bases, with 14 bases separating them. The CDR3 runs to 14 residues. The germline V gene has CDR1 MDHEN and CDR2 SYDVKM. The CDR3 region has the DNA TGTGCCAGCAGCGGGCCTACACCTACCTACGAGCAGTACTTC. Translation gives CASSGPTPTYEQYF.

The CDR3 region is CASSLTSVNGELFF. The CDR3 nucleotides are TGTGCCAGCAGCTTAACTAGCGTGAACGGGGAGCTGTTTTTT. The chain carries TRBV7-9 and TRBJ2-2; TRBD2 matches 7 bases. From germline, CDR1 is SEHNR and CDR2 FQNEAQ (reference sequence). V was clipped by 2 bases and J by 7 bases; unmatched bases: 4. There are 14 residues in the CDR3.

CDR3 DNA: TGTGCCAGCAGCTTCGGGACGGTGAACACTGAAGCTTTCTTT. It encodes CASSFGTVNTEAFF. The chain links TRBV7-8 to TRBJ1-1, with D possibly matching TRBD1 (5 bases). CDR3 length: 14 amino acids. Germline V gene lookup returns CDR1 SGHVS and CDR2 FQNEAQ. V lost 3 bases, J lost 0 bases, and 8 bases lay in between.

V is TRBV7-2 and J is TRBJ2-1; D gene unclear. This CDR3 region has 13 residues. V lost 5 bases to trimming and J lost 0 bases, with 5 bases between them. CDR1 is SGHTA, CDR2 FQGNSA, per germline. CDR3 sequence reads: CASSQSSYNEQFF. The CDR3, as DNA: TGTGCCAGCAGCCAGAGCTCCTACAATGAGCAGTTCTTC.